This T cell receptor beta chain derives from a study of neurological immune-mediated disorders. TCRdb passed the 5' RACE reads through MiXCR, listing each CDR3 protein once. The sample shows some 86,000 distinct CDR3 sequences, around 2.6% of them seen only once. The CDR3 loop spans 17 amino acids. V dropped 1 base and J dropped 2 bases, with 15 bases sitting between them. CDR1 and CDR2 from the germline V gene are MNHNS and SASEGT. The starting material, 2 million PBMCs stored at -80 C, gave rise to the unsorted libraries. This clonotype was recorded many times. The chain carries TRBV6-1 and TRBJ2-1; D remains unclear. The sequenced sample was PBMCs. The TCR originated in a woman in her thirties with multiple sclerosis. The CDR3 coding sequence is TGTGCCAGCAGTGAAGGCCGCACGGCCGTTCCCTACAATGAGCAGTTCTTC. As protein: CASSEGRTAVPYNEQFF.